This TCR beta chain was sequenced in a study of T cell responses to AZD1222 COVID-19 vaccine. The wider study: Second-dose intervals of approximately 4 or approximately 12 weeks were pooled.

With regard to this clone: The antigen is unknown.

V was clipped by 6 bases and J by 1 base, with 13 bases between them. The CDR3 length is 15 residues. Germline V gene lookup returns CDR1 MDHEN and CDR2 SYDVKM. General observations from the study: Researchers took repertoire samples only after the peak T cell response had come. Mostly white British, mostly female donors; authors suggested clonal diversity may be underestimated.

Sequenced by immunoSEQ multiplex PCR; TCRdb stores in-frame clones only, minus some. The sample comprises fewer than 180,000 clones, 94% of which are singletons, and about 1.3% rests with the top ten. The receptor's source is an adult in good health. This chain joins TRBV28 and TRBJ1-5, with D maybe TRBD1 (5 bases). The sequencing used peripheral blood, collected on day 0 of AZD1222 vaccination. The chain's CDR3 is CASRGHSPSNQPQHF. The CDR3 nucleotides are TGTGCCAGCAGAGGACACTCACCAAGCAATCAGCCCCAGCATTTT.